Sequencing of this T cell receptor (beta chain) was carried out in a study of blood T cells in healthy people across ages. The sample holds a few counts of this clonotype. In germline, CDR1 is SQVTM, CDR2 ANQGSEA. This CDR3 region has 13 residues. J gave up 3 bases and V 6 bases, and 5 bases lay outside the gene matches. Combining a sample-barcoded 5' primer with a J-beta primer mix, a second PCR ran for 7 to 11 cycles. TCRdb independently ran MiXCR on the 5' RACE reads; one entry per CDR3 protein. The sample consists of around 790,000 distinct CDR3 sequences, roughly 44% of them appearing once. The source of this sequence is a man in his 60s in good health. This sequence joins TRBV29-1 and TRBJ1-2; 9 bases fit TRBD1. Sample: blood. The CDR3 bases are TGCAGCGTCGATCGGACAGGGGACTATGGCTACACCTTC. This translates into CSVDRTGDYGYTF.